The rows below give T cell receptor beta chains drawn from one sample of a study of blood T cell repertoires in COVID-19. TCRdb's table, derived via immunoSEQ multiplex PCR, lists solely in-frame clones and lacks some. The sample includes over 200,000 clones, about 86% of them seen just once. Sequenced input: peripheral blood. These receptors were taken from a man over 45 with active or convalescent COVID-19. Each CDR3 is given with its conserved first and last residue.

CDR3: CASSSGTGGAYEQYF
V: TRBV27
J: TRBJ2-7

CDR3: CASSQTGGNQPQHF
V: TRBV7-8
J: TRBJ1-5

CDR3: CASGDSNSYEQYF
V: TRBV14
J: TRBJ2-7

CDR3: CASGLAPYEQYF
V: TRBV12-5
J: TRBJ2-7

CDR3: CASRTGESNEQFF
V: TRBV14
J: TRBJ2-1

CDR3: CASSGSRSSYNEQFF
V: TRBV25-1
J: TRBJ2-1

CDR3: CASSPPSYGYTF
V: TRBV9
J: TRBJ1-2

CDR3: CASSLSGGVIEQFF
V: TRBV27
J: TRBJ2-1

CDR3: CASSADYSGGTLYNEQFF
V: TRBV19
J: TRBJ2-1

CDR3: CASSVGPRDTQYF
V: TRBV5-8
J: TRBJ2-3

CDR3: CASLQGISTDTQYF
V: TRBV5-1
J: TRBJ2-3

CDR3: CASGTGVQGEAFF
V: TRBV12-5
J: TRBJ1-1

CDR3: CASSYSNQPQHF
V: TRBV19
J: TRBJ1-5

CDR3: CAWRTGIVTGELFF
V: TRBV30
J: TRBJ2-2

CDR3: CASSQSGVPLNEKLFF
V: TRBV9
J: TRBJ1-4

CDR3: CASSLDRVYEQYF
V: TRBV5-4
J: TRBJ2-7